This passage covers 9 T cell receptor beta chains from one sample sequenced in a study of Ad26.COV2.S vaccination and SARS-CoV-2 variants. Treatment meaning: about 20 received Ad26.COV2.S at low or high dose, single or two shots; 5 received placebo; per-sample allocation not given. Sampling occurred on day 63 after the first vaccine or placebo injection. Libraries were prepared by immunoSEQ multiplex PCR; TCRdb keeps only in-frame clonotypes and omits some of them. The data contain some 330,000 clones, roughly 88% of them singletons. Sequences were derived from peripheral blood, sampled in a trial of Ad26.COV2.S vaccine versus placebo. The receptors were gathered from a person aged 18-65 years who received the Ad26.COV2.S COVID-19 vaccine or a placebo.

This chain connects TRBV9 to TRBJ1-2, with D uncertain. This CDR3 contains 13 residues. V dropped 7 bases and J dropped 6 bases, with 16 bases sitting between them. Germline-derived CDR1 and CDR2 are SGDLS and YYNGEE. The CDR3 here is CASFNPAENGYTF. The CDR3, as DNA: TGTGCCAGCTTTAACCCGGCAGAAAATGGCTACACCTTC.

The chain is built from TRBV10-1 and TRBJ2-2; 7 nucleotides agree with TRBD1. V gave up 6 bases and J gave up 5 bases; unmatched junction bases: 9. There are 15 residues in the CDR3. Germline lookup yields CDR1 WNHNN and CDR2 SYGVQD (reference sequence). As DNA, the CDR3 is TGCGCCAGCAGGGAAGGGGGCGCCGGGACCGGGGAGCTGTTTTTT. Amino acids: CASREGGAGTGELFF.

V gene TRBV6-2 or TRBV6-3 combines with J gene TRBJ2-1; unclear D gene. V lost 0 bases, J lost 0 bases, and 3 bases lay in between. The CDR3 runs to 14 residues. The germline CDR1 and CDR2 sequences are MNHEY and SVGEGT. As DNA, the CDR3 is TGTGCCAGCAGTTACTCGACCTCCTACAATGAGCAGTTCTTC. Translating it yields CASSYSTSYNEQFF.

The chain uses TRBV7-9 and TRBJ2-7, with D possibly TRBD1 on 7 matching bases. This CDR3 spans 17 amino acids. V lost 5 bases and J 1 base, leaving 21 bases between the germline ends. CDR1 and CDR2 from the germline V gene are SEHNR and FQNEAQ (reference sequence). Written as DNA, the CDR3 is TGTGCCAGCAGCGATAGGACAGGAGGGGCGCTATCCTACGAGCAGTACTTC. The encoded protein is CASSDRTGGALSYEQYF.

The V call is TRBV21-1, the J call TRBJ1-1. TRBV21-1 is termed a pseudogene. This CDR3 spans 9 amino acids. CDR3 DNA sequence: TGTACGTCGGGGGGTGAAGCTTTCTTT. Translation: CTSGGEAFF.

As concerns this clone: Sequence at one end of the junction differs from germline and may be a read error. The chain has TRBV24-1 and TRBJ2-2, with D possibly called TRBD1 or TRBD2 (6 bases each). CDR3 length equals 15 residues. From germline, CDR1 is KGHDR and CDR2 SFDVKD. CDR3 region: CASSEGGERSGELFF. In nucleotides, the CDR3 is TGTGCCTCCAGTGAGGGGGGAGAGAGGTCCGGGGAGCTGTTTTTT.

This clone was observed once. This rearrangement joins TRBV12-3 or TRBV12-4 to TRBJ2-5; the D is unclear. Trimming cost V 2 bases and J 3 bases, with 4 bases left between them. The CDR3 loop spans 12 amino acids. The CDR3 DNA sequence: TGTGCCAGCAGTTTAACCGAAGAGACCCAGTACTTC. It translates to CASSLTEETQYF.

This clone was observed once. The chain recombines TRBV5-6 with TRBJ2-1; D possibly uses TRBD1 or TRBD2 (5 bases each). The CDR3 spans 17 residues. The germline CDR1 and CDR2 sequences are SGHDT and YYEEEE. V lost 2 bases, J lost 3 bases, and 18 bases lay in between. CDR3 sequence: CASSFSNSGAYYNEQFF. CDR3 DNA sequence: TGTGCCAGCAGCTTTTCCAACTCCGGGGCTTACTACAATGAGCAGTTCTTC.

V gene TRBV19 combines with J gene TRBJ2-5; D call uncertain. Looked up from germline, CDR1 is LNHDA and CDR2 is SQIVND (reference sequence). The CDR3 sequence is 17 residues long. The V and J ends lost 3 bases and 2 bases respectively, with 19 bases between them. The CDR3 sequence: CASSIFQVGPMQETQYF. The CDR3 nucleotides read TGTGCCAGTAGTATTTTTCAGGTCGGACCCATGCAAGAGACCCAGTACTTC.